This T cell receptor beta chain was sequenced for a study of T cell repertoires in cytomegalovirus infection (dated by TCRdb to the late 2010s). Describing the broader study: The HLA type of each donor mattered for the analysis, because public TCR beta signatures pointed to carriage of CMV infection along with the matching HLA type.

Sequencing relied on an Illumina HiSeq 1500. The public reads were run again by TCRdb, first through fastp at Q25 and then through MiXCR, and only productive beta chains were kept. Identical CDR3 proteins give one entry, which carries the most common genes and DNA. The sample contains hundreds of thousands of distinct CDR3 sequences, around 6.6% of them found a single time. The top ten clones comprise about 6.3% of the sample. V loses 1 base, J loses 0 bases, and the germline ends lie 12 bases apart. According to the germline V gene (reference sequence), CDR1 reads DFQATT and CDR2 reads SNEGSKA. The CDR3 numbers 15 residues from cysteine through phenylalanine. The DNA shown is the 45-base CDR3, in frame from base 1. Overall study results and their limits: In both this cohort and an independent approximately 400-donor cohort, the cumulative frequency of public TCR beta family members distinguished carriers of CMV infection plus the relevant HLA type. In the ex vivo response, HLA-C-restricted CMV-specific TCR beta clonotypes were dominant, and in two of eight donors the single most frequent clonotype came from this HLA-C-restricted group.

This clonotype was observed at least ten times. Its antigen is not yet known. Nothing much larger sits one base from this clone, and base qualities are not available. This sequence was found in a human donor in good health (CMV status not recorded). Some clones in this sample may be carry-over from other donors' samples. Source material: PBMCs. The V and J genes are TRBV20-1 and TRBJ1-1, with an unclear D gene assignment. The nucleotides read TGCAGTGCTAGAGGACCGGGTAGCATGAACACTGAAGCTTTCTTT. This gives the protein CSARGPGSMNTEAFF.